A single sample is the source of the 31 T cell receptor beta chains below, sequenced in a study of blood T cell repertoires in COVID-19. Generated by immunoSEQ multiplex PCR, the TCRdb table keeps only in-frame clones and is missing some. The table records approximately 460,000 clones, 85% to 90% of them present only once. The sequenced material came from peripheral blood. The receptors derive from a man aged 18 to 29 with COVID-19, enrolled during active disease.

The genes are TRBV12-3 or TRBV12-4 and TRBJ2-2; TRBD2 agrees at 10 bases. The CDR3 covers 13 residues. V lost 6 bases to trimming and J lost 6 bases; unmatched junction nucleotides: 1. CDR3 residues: CASSGTSAGELFF. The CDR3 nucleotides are TGTGCCAGCAGCGGGACTAGCGCCGGGGAGCTGTTTTTT.

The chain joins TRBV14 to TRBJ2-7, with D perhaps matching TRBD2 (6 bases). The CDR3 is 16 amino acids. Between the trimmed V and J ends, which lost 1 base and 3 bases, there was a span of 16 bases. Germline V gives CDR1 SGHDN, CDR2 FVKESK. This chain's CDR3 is CASSQGGASAVYEQYF. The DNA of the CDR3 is TGTGCCAGCAGCCAAGGGGGAGCTAGCGCAGTCTACGAGCAGTACTTC.

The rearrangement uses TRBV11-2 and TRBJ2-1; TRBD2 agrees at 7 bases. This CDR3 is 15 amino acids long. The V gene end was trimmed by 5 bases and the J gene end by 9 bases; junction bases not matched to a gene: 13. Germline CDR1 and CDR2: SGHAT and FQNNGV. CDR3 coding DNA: TGTGCCAGCAGCCCCAGACTAGCAGAGGCGGGTGAGCAGTTCTTC. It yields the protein CASSPRLAEAGEQFF.

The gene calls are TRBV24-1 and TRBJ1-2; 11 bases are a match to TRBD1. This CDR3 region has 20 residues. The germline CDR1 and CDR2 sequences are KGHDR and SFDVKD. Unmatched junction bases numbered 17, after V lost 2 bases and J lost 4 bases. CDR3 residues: CATSDSKQGQGERRSYGYTF. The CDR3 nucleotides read TGTGCCACCAGTGATTCCAAACAGGGACAGGGGGAACGCCGGAGCTATGGCTACACCTTC.

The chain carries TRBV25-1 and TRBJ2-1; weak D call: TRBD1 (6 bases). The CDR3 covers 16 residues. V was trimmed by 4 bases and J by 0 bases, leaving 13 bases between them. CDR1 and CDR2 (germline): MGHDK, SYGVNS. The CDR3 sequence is CASSGYGTSSYNEQFF. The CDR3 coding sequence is TGTGCCAGCAGTGGGTATGGGACAAGCTCCTACAATGAGCAGTTCTTC.

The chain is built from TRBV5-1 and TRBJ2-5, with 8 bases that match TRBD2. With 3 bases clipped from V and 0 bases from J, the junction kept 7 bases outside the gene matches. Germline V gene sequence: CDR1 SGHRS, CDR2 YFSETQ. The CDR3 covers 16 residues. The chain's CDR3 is CASSSPFGRDQETQYF. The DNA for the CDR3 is TGCGCCAGCAGCTCTCCTTTCGGGAGGGACCAAGAGACCCAGTACTTC.

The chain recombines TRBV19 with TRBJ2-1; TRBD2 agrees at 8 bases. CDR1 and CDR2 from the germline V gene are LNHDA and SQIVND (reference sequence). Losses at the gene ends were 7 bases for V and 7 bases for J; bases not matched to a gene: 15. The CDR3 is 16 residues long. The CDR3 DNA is TGTGCCAGTAAACAGAGGGAAGCGGGAGAAGATAATGAGCAGTTCTTC. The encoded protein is CASKQREAGEDNEQFF. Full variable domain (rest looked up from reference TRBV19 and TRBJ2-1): DGGITQSPKYLFRKEGQNVTLSCEQNLNHDAMYWYRQDPGQGLRLIYYSQIVNDFQKGDIAEGYSVSREKKESFPLTVTSAQKNPTAFYLCASKQREAGEDNEQFFGPGTRLTVL.

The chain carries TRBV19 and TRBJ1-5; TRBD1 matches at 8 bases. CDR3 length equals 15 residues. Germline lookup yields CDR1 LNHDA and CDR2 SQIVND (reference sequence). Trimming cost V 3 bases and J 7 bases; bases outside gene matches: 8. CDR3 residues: CASSIITGDRQPQHF. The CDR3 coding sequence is TGTGCCAGTAGTATTATAACAGGGGACAGGCAGCCCCAGCATTTT.

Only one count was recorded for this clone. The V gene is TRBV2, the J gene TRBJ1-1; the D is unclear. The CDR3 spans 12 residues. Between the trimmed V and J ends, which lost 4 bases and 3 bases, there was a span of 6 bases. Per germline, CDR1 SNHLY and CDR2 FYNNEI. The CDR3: CASSASDTEAFF. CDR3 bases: TGTGCCAGCAGTGCCTCGGACACTGAAGCTTTCTTT.

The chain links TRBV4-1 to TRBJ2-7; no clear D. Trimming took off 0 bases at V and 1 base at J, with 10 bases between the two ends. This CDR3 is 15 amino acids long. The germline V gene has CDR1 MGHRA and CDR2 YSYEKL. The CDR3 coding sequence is TGCGCCAGCAGCCAAGAGGCAACCCGATCCTACGAGCAGTACTTC. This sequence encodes CASSQEATRSYEQYF.

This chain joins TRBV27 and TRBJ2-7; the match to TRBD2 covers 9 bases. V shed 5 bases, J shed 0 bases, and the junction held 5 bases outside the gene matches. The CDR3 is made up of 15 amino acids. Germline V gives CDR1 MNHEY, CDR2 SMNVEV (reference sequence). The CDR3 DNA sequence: TGTGCCAGCAGTAAGACTAGCGGAGCCTCCTACGAGCAGTACTTC. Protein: CASSKTSGASYEQYF.

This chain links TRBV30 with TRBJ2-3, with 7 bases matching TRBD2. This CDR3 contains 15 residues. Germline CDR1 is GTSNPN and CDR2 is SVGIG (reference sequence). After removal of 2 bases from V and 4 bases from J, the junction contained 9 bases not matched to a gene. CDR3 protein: CAWSSNSGIADTQYF. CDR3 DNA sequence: TGTGCCTGGAGTTCCAACAGCGGGATTGCAGATACGCAGTATTTT.

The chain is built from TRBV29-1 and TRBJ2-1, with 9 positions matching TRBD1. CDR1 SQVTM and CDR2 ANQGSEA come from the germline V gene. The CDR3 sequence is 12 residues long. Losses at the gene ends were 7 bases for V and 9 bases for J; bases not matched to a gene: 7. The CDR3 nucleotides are TGCAGCGCGGGGACAGGGAATGCTGAGCAGTTCTTC. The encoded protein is CSAGTGNAEQFF.

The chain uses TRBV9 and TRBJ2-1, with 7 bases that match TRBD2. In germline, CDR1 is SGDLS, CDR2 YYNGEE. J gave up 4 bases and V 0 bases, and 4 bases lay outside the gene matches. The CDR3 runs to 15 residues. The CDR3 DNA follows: TGTGCCAGCAGCGTAGCTGCGGGAGTGTACAATGAGCAGTTCTTC. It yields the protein CASSVAAGVYNEQFF.

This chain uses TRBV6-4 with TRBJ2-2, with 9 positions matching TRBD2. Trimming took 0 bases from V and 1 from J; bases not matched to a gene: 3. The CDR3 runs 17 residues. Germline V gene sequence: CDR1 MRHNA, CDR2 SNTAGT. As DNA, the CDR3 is TGTGCCAGCAGTGACTCGGGAGCGGGGGGGAACACCGGGGAGCTGTTTTTT. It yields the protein CASSDSGAGGNTGELFF.

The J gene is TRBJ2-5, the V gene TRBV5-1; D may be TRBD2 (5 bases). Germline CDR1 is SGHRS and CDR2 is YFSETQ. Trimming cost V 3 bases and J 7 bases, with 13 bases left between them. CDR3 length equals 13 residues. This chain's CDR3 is CASSSRASGTQYF. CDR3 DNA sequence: TGCGCCAGCAGCTCCCGGGCCAGCGGGACCCAGTACTTC.

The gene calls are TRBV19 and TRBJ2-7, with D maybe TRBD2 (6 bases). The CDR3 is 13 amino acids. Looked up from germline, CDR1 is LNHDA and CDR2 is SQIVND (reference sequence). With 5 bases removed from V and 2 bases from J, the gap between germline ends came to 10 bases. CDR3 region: CASSPGGTYEQYF. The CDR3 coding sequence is TGTGCCAGTAGTCCCGGGGGTACCTACGAGCAGTACTTC.

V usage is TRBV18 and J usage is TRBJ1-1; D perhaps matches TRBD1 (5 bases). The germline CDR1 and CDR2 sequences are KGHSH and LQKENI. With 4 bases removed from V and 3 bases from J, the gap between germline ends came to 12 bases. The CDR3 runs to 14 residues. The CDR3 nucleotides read TGTGCCAGCTCACAGGGACTCCAGGACACTGAAGCTTTCTTT. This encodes CASSQGLQDTEAFF.

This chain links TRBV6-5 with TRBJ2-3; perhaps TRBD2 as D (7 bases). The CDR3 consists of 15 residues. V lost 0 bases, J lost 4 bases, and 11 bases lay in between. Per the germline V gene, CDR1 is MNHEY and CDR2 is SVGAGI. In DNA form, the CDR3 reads TGTGCCAGCAGTTACTCGGGGGGGCCCTCAGATACGCAGTATTTT. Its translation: CASSYSGGPSDTQYF.

Here the CDR3 DNA reads TGCGCCAGCAGCTTGGAAGTTAGCGGGTACAATGAGCAGTTCTTC. Protein: CASSLEVSGYNEQFF. The V call is TRBV5-1, the J call TRBJ2-1, with 7 nucleotides matching TRBD2. V lost 0 bases and J lost 4; bases outside the gene matches: 4. Germline values: CDR1 SGHRS, CDR2 YFSETQ. The CDR3 loop spans 15 amino acids. Using reference TRBV5-1 and TRBJ2-1 for the parts outside the CDR3, the full variable domain is KAGVTQTPRYLIKTRGQQVTLSCSPISGHRSVSWYQQTPGQGLQFLFEYFSETQRNKGNFPGRFSGRQFSNSRSEMNVSTLELGDSALYLCASSLEVSGYNEQFFGPGTRLTVL.

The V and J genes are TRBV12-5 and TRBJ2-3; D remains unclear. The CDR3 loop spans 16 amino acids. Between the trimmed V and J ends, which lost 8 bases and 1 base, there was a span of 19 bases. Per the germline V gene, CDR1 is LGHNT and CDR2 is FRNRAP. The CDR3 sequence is CASTHKKVEGTDTQYF. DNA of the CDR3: TGTGCTAGTACACATAAGAAGGTTGAGGGCACAGATACGCAGTATTTT.

DNA for the CDR3: TGTGCCAGCAGTCCCTTAATCGAAAGGGGCGACGACGGGGAGCTGTTTTTT. This gives the protein CASSPLIERGDDGELFF. The gene calls are TRBV6-6 and TRBJ2-2; tentatively, D is TRBD1 (5 bases). The CDR3 spans 17 residues. Germline loops: CDR1 MNHNY, CDR2 SVGAGI (reference sequence). V was clipped by 5 bases and J by 7 bases, with 23 bases between them.

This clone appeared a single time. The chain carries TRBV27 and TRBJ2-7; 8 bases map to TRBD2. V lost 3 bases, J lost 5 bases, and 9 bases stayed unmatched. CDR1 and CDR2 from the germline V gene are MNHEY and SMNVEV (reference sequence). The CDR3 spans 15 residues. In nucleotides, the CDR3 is TGTGCCAGCAGTTTGGCGGGACTAGTGGGGAACGAGCAGTACTTC. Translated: CASSLAGLVGNEQYF.

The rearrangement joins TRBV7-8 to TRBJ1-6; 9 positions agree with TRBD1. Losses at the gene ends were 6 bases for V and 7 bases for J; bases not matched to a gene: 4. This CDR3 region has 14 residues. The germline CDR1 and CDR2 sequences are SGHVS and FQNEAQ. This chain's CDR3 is CASSVTGGNSPLHF. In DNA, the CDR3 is TGTGCCAGCAGTGTGACAGGGGGAAATTCACCCCTCCACTTT.

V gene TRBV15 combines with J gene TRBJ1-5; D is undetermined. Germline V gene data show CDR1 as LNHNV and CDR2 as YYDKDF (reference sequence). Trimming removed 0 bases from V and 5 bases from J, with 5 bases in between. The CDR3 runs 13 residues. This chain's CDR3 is CATSRDRYQPQHF. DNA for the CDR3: TGTGCCACCAGCAGAGATAGATATCAGCCCCAGCATTTT.

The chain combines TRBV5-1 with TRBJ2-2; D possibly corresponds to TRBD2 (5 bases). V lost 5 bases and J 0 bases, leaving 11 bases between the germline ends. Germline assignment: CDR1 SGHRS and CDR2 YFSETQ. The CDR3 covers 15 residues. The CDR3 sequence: CASRRGIANTGELFF. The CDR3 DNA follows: TGCGCCAGCAGGAGAGGGATCGCGAACACCGGGGAGCTGTTTTTT.

Here the CDR3 DNA reads TGTGCCAGCAGCTTAAATGGCGGGAGGGGAGATACGCAGTATTTT. Encoded protein: CASSLNGGRGDTQYF. This sequence joins TRBV7-3 and TRBJ2-3, with 9 positions matching TRBD2. This CDR3 is built from 15 residues. V lost 1 base and J lost 5; bases outside the gene matches: 4. The germline CDR1 and CDR2 sequences are SGHTA and FQGTGA.

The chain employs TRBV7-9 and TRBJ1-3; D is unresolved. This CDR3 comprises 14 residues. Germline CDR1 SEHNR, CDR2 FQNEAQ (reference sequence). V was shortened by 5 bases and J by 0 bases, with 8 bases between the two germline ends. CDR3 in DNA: TGTGCCAGCAGCCTAGACACCTCTGGAAACACCATATATTTT. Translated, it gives CASSLDTSGNTIYF.

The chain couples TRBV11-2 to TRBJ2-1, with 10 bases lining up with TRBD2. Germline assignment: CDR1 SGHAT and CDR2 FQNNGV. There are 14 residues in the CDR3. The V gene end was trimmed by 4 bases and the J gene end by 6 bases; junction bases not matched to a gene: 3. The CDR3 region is CASSSVAGGNEQFF. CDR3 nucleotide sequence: TGTGCCAGCAGCTCGGTAGCGGGGGGCAATGAGCAGTTCTTC.

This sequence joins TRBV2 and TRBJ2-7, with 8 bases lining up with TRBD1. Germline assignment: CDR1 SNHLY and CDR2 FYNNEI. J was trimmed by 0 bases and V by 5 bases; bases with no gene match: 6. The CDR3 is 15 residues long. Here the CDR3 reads CASSSDRAASYEQYF. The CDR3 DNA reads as TGTGCCAGCAGTTCGGACAGGGCGGCCTCCTACGAGCAGTACTTC.

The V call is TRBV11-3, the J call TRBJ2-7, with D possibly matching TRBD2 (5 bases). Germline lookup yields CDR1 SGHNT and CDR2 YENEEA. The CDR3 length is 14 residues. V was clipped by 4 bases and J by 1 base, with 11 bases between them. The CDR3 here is CASSSTPGSYEQYF. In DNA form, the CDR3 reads TGTGCCAGCAGCTCTACCCCGGGATCCTACGAGCAGTACTTC.